This T cell receptor (beta chain) emerged from a study of T cells after yellow fever vaccination. TCRdb reprocessed the 5' RACE reads via MiXCR and lists one record per CDR3 protein. The data show around 500,000 distinct CDR3 sequences, around a fifth seen once. The CDR3 totals 15 residues. The germline V gene encodes CDR1 SEHNR and CDR2 FQNEAQ (reference sequence). Trimming took off 2 bases at V and 0 bases at J, with 8 bases between the two ends. The specimen comprised PBMCs, sampled 21 days after the first yellow fever vaccination. This sequence joins TRBV7-9 and TRBJ2-4; perhaps D is TRBD1 or TRBD2 (5 bases each). This sequence originates from a man aged 18 to 35 who received the YFV17D yellow fever vaccine. The DNA for the CDR3 is TGTGCCAGCAGCTTACCCGGGACAGCCAAAAACATTCAGTACTTC. It specifies CASSLPGTAKNIQYF.